This TCR beta chain was retrieved from a study of shared clonotypes between healthy human individuals. Those who donated, Caucasian adults without exception, all lived in Nashville, Tennessee. Both subsets, CD45RA+ naive and CD45RA-negative memory, were split from the CD4+ cells. The CDR3 covers 15 residues. The ends lost 0 bases at V and 2 bases at J; junction bases unmatched: 4. Germline V gives CDR1 SGHRS, CDR2 YFSETQ. In regard to this clone: Its antigen is as yet unknown.

Whole-study results and caveats: Non-shared clonotypes displayed generation probabilities falling below those of clonotypes present in all four donors.

How the authors handled the data: As immunoSEQ supplied junction-only sequences (without quality scores), filtering differed. Produced via immunoSEQ multiplex PCR; TCRdb's table is partial and in-frame only. The V and J calls and clone size come from that table; D and trimming were worked out from the DNA. This table has a few million clones, over 90% appearing once. Sequencing used naive CD4+ T cells from PBMCs. Stated subset: CD45RA+ positively selected. The genes are TRBV5-1 and TRBJ2-7, with 8 positions matching TRBD1. The clonotype was recovered from a man aged 18 to 30 in good health. Some clones in this sample may be carry-over from other donors' samples. CDR3 sequence: CASSLVGQGPYEQYF. For the CDR3, the DNA is TGCGCCAGCAGCTTGGTTGGACAGGGCCCCTACGAGCAGTACTTC.